One sample yielded the 6 T cell receptor beta chains listed below, sequenced in a study of shared clonotypes between healthy human individuals. TCRdb keeps only in-frame clones here, not all; method: immunoSEQ multiplex PCR. This table holds roughly 2.5 million clones, more than 80% found once. Sequencing was carried out using naive CD4+ T cells sorted from blood. The subset here: CD45RA+ positively selected. These receptors all come from a man aged 18-30 years in good health.

This clone was counted a few times. The genes are TRBV6-1 and TRBJ1-1; no clear D. Germline values: CDR1 MNHNS, CDR2 SASEGT. Trimming removed 8 bases at V and 11 bases at J, with 15 bases between. The CDR3 extends over 11 amino acids. This CDR3 is CASVVTGRAFF. The CDR3 nucleotides are TGTGCCAGCGTTGTGACGGGCCGGGCTTTCTTT.

This chain uses TRBV5-4 with TRBJ1-1; D uncertain. Germline V gene lookup returns CDR1 SGHNT and CDR2 YYREEE (reference sequence). The CDR3 extends over 16 amino acids. Between the trimmed V and J ends, which lost 0 bases and 5 bases, there was a span of 17 bases. The CDR3 here is CASSLVRGAGPTEAFF. Written as DNA, the CDR3 is TGTGCCAGCAGCTTGGTTCGGGGTGCGGGTCCGACTGAAGCTTTCTTT.

The gene calls are TRBV7-6 and TRBJ1-5; D is unresolved. CDR3 length: 14 amino acids. CDR1 is SGHVS and CDR2 is FNYEAQ in the germline V gene. Trimming pared 1 base from V and 2 bases from J, leaving 6 bases between. In nucleotides, the CDR3 is TGTGCCAGCAGCTTAGGTATAGGCAATCAGCCCCAGCATTTT. It specifies CASSLGIGNQPQHF. Based on the CDR3 plus reference TRBV7-6 and TRBJ1-5, the full variable domain is GAGVSQSPRYKVTKRGQDVALRCDPISGHVSLYWYRQALGQGPEFLTYFNYEAQQDKSGLPNDRFSAERPEGSISTLTIQRTEQRDSAMYRCASSLGIGNQPQHFGDGTRLSIL.

This chain connects TRBV28 to TRBJ1-4; no definite D call. Trimming shortened V by 5 bases and J by 6 bases, and 19 bases separated the two germline ends. From germline, CDR1 is MDHEN and CDR2 SYDVKM. The CDR3 sequence is 16 residues long. CDR3 sequence reads: CASSVPHGWSDEKLFF. DNA of the CDR3: TGTGCCAGCAGTGTGCCCCACGGGTGGTCGGATGAAAAACTGTTTTTT.

The V gene is TRBV4-1, the J gene TRBJ1-1; 10 bases line up with TRBD1. This CDR3 contains 15 residues. Germline lookup yields CDR1 MGHRA and CDR2 YSYEKL. Trimming removed 2 bases from V and 6 bases from J; junction bases left unmatched: 6. The DNA for the CDR3 is TGCGCCAGCAGCCAACAAATAGGACAGGGGGCTGAAGCTTTCTTT. Translated: CASSQQIGQGAEAFF.

The V call is TRBV4-3, the J call TRBJ1-2; TRBD1 agrees at 10 bases. From germline, CDR1 is LGHNA and CDR2 YSLEER. Trimming took 1 base from V and 12 from J; bases not matched to a gene: 8. CDR3 length: 14 residues. CDR3 residues: CASSQVGYDRGHTF. The CDR3 DNA reads TGCGCCAGCAGCCAAGTGGGTTATGACAGGGGGCACACCTTC.